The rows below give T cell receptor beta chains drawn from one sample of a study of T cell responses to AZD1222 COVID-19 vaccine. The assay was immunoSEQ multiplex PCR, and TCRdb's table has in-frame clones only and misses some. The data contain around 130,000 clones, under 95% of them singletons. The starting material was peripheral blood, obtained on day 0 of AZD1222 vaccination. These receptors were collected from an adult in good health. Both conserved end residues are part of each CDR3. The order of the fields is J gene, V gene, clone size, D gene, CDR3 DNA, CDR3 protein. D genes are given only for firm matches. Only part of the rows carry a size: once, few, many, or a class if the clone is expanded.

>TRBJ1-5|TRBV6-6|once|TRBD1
TGTGCCACCATTCGGGACAGGGGCAGGGGTAGCGATCAGCCCCAGCATTTT
CATIRDRGRGSDQPQHF
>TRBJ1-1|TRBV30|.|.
TGTGCCTGGAGTTTTACCGGGACCGCGAATTTGAACACTGAAGCTTTCTTT
CAWSFTGTANLNTEAFF
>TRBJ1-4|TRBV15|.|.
TGTGCCACCAGCAGAGAAACAGTCGGGGCCCAAGGAGAAAAACTGTTTTTT
CATSRETVGAQGEKLFF
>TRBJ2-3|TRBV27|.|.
TGTGCCAGCAGTTTTTCCCAGGGGGGAGGAAATACGCAGTATTTT
CASSFSQGGGNTQYF
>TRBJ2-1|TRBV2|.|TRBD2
TGTGCCAGCAGTGAAATGGAAGCGGGAGGGCCCGAATTCTTC
CASSEMEAGGPEFF
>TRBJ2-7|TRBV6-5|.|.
TGTGCCAGCAGTTACTCCAGGGACCGCTCCTACGAGCAGTACTTC
CASSYSRDRSYEQYF
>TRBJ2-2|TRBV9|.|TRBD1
TGTGCCAGCAGCGAGCGACGAGGACAGGCGAACACCGGGGAGCTGTTTTTT
CASSERRGQANTGELFF
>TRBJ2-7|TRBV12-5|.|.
TGTGCTAGTGGTCTCCAACCGGAGCAGTACTTC
CASGLQPEQYF
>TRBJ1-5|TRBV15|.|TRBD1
TGTGCCACCAGCAGAGTGGGACAGGATCAGCCCCAGCATTTT
CATSRVGQDQPQHF
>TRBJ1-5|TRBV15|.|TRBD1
TGTGCCACCAGCAGAGAAGACAGGGGCGTTAATCAGCCCCAGCATTTT
CATSREDRGVNQPQHF
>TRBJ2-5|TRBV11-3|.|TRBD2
TGTGCCAGCAGCTTAGGAGGACTAGCGGGGACCCAAGAGACCCAGTACTTC
CASSLGGLAGTQETQYF
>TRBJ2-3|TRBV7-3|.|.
TGTGCCAGCAGCATAGAGGGCAGGGCTCCAGATACGCAGTATTTT
CASSIEGRAPDTQYF
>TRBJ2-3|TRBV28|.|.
TGTGCCAGCAACCCGGGGCAAAAAGATACGCAGTATTTT
CASNPGQKDTQYF
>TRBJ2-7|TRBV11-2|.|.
TGTGCCAGCAGCATCCAGACGGGGGTAGGGGAGCAGTACTTC
CASSIQTGVGEQYF
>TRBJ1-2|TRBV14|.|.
TGTGCCAGCAGCCTGAGGCAGGGAGAAGCCTATGGCTACACCTTC
CASSLRQGEAYGYTF
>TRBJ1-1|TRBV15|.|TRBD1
TGTGCCACCAGCAAAAGACAGGGCCTGAACACTGAAGCTTTCTTT
CATSKRQGLNTEAFF
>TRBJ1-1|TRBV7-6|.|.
TGTGCCAGCAGCCGACAGGACCTGAACACTGAAGCTTTCTTT
CASSRQDLNTEAFF
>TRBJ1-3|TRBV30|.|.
TGTGCCTGGAGTCCTAATTCGGGAAACACCATATATTTT
CAWSPNSGNTIYF
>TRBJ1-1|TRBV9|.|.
TGTGCCAGCAGCGTAGAAGCCCAGCTGAACACTGAAGCTTTCTTT
CASSVEAQLNTEAFF
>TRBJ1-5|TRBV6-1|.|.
TGTGCCAGCAGTGACGCCCCGGACGGGTTAGCAGCTCAGCCCCAGCATTTT
CASSDAPDGLAAQPQHF
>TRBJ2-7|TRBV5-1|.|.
TGCGCCAGCAGCTTCGGGCCGAGCTCCTACGAGCAGTACTTC
CASSFGPSSYEQYF
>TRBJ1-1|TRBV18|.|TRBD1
TGTGCCAGCTCCCTTTTCAGGGGGCAGAACACTGAAGCTTTCTTT
CASSLFRGQNTEAFF
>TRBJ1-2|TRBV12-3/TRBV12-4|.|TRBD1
TGTGCCAGCAGACAGACAGGGGGCTATGGCTACACCTTC
CASRQTGGYGYTF
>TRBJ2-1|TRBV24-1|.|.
TGTGCCACCAGTGATTTGGGGGGAAACAATGAGCAGTTCTTC
CATSDLGGNNEQFF